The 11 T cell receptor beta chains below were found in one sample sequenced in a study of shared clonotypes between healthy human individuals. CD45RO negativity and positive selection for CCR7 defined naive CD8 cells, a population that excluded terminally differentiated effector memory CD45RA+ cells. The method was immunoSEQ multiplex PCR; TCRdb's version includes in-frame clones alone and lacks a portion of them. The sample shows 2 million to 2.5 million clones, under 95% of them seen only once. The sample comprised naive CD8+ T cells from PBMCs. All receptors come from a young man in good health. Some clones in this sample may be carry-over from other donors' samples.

The DNA for the CDR3 is TGTGCCAGTAGTGACGTGGCAGTCTCCTACGAGCAGTACTTC. It codes for CASSDVAVSYEQYF. The chain is built from TRBV19 and TRBJ2-7; D is undetermined. V was cut by 5 bases and J by 0 bases, with 11 bases left in between. This CDR3 region has 14 residues. Germline CDR1 reads LNHDA; CDR2 reads SQIVND (reference sequence).

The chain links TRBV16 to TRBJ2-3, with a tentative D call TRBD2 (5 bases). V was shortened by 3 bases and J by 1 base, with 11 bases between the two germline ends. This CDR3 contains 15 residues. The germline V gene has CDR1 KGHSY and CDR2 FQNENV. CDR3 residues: CASSHPGGRTDTQYF. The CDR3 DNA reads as TGTGCCAGCAGCCACCCTGGCGGGCGCACAGATACGCAGTATTTT.

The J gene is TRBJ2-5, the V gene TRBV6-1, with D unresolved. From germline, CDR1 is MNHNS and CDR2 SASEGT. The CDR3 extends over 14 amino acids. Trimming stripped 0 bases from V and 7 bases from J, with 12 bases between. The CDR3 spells CASSEAAGVGTQYF. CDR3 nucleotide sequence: TGTGCCAGCAGTGAAGCCGCTGGGGTTGGGACCCAGTACTTC.

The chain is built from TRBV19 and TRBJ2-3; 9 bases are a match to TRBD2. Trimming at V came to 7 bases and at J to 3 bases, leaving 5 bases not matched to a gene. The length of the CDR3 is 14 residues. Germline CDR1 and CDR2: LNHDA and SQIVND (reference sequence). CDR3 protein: CASIAGESTDTQYF. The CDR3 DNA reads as TGTGCCAGTATAGCGGGAGAATCGACAGATACGCAGTATTTT.

Written as DNA, the CDR3 is TGCGCCAGCAGCCACAGCGACAGGGGGTGGGATGGCTACACCTTC. It encodes CASSHSDRGWDGYTF. The V and J genes are TRBV4-1 and TRBJ1-2, with TRBD1 identical over 9 bases. The V and J ends lost 3 bases and 6 bases, in that order; junction bases with no gene match: 8. The V gene's germline CDR1 is MGHRA and CDR2 YSYEKL. This CDR3 comprises 15 residues.

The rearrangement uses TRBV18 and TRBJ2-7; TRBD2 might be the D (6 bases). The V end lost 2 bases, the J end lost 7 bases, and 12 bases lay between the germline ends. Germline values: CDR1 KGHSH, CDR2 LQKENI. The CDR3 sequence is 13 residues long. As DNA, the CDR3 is TGTGCCAGCTCACCAGGGGTCCGGGGGGAGCAGTACTTC. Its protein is CASSPGVRGEQYF.

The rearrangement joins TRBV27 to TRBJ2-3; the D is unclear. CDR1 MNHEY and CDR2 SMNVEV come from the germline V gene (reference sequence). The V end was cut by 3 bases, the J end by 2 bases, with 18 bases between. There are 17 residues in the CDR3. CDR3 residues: CASSFWPGAPITDTQYF. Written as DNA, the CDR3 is TGTGCCAGCAGTTTCTGGCCGGGCGCACCGATCACAGATACGCAGTATTTT.

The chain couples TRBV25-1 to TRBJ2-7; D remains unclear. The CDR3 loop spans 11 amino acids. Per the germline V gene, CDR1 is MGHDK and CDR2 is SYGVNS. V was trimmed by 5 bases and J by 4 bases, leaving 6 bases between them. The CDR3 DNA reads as TGTGCCAGCAGTACCAGTTACGAGCAGTACTTC. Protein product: CASSTSYEQYF.

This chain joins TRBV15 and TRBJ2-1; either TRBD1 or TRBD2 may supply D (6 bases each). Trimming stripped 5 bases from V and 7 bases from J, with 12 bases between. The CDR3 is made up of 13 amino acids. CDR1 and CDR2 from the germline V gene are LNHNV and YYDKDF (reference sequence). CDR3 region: CATSSRGGNEQFF. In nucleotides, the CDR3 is TGTGCCACCAGCTCCCGAGGGGGGAATGAGCAGTTCTTC.

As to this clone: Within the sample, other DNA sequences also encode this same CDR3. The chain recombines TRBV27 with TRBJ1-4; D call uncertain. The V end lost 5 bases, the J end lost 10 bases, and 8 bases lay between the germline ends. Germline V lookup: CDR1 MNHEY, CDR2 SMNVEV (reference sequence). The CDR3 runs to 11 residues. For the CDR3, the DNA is TGTGCCAGCAGTCTTGGAGGAAAACTGTTTTTT. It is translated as CASSLGGKLFF.

CDR3 DNA sequence: TGTGCCAGCTCATCCCGGGGGCGCACTAATGAAAAACTGTTTTTT. Its translation: CASSSRGRTNEKLFF. The chain couples TRBV28 to TRBJ1-4; D is possibly TRBD1 (6 bases). The CDR3 length is 15 residues. Germline CDR1 is MDHEN and CDR2 is SYDVKM. V lost 8 bases and J lost 2, with 15 bases in between.